Below, 6 T cell receptor beta chains from the same sample are listed, as sequenced in a study of radiotherapy plus CTLA-4 blockade in lung cancer. TCRdb's copy holds only in-frame clones and misses some; the assay was immunoSEQ multiplex PCR. Of roughly 59,000 clones in the sample, 72% were seen once. The sequences come from peripheral blood, collected from a patient treated with radiotherapy plus ipilimumab. Receptors originate from a human donor with non-small cell lung cancer whose response to radiotherapy plus ipilimumab could not be evaluated.

This sequence joins TRBV5-1 and TRBJ2-1; 7 bases align to TRBD2. The CDR3 consists of 16 residues. Germline V gene data show CDR1 as SGHRS and CDR2 as YFSETQ. V lost 6 bases to trimming and J lost 5 bases; unmatched junction nucleotides: 14. DNA of the CDR3: TGCGCCAGCACGGTCCGTCCGGGACTACCAAACAATGAGCAGTTCTTC. Translating gives CASTVRPGLPNNEQFF.

V is TRBV6-1 and J is TRBJ2-3; 8 bases are shared with TRBD2. Germline lookup yields CDR1 MNHNS and CDR2 SASEGT. The CDR3 contains 16 residues. With 4 bases clipped from V and 4 bases from J, the junction kept 10 bases outside the gene matches. The CDR3 DNA sequence: TGTGCCAGCAGTGTATCAGCGGGAGAGGTCGCAGATACGCAGTATTTT. Translation gives CASSVSAGEVADTQYF.

The CDR3 DNA reads TGTGCCAGTAGTACCGGGGGACTTTTTCTCCAAGAGACCCAGTACTTC. Translating gives CASSTGGLFLQETQYF. The V and J genes are TRBV19 and TRBJ2-5; D is perhaps TRBD2 (6 bases). Trimming pared 4 bases from V and 1 base from J, leaving 16 bases between. This CDR3 region has 16 residues. CDR1 and CDR2 from the germline V gene are LNHDA and SQIVND (reference sequence). Full variable domain (remainder filled in from reference TRBV19 and TRBJ2-5): DGGITQSPKYLFRKEGQNVTLSCEQNLNHDAMYWYRQDPGQGLRLIYYSQIVNDFQKGDIAEGYSVSREKKESFPLTVTSAQKNPTAFYLCASSTGGLFLQETQYFGPGTRLLVL.

The gene calls are TRBV6-5 and TRBJ1-2; perhaps TRBD1 as D (5 bases). V dropped 2 bases and J dropped 2 bases, with 9 bases sitting between them. CDR1 is MNHEY, CDR2 SVGAGI, per germline. The CDR3 runs to 14 residues. Written as DNA, the CDR3 is TGTGCCAGCAGTTACCGACAGCAAAACTATGGCTACACCTTC. Encoded protein: CASSYRQQNYGYTF.

The J gene is TRBJ2-7, the V gene TRBV7-9, with a weak D call TRBD1 (5 bases). Trimming cost V 0 bases and J 7 bases, with 10 bases left between them. This CDR3 contains 13 residues. In germline, CDR1 is SEHNR, CDR2 FQNEAQ (reference sequence). CDR3 protein: CASSLAGVREQYF. CDR3 sequence (DNA): TGTGCCAGCAGCTTAGCAGGGGTAAGGGAGCAGTACTTC.

Concerning this clone: Other nucleotide sequences from this sample produce the same CDR3. The V call is TRBV9, the J call TRBJ2-3; maybe TRBD2 (5 bases). Trimming cost V 0 bases and J 6 bases, with 11 bases left between them. The germline CDR1 and CDR2 sequences are SGDLS and YYNGEE. This CDR3 has 14 amino acids. DNA for the CDR3: TGTGCCAGCAGCGTAGTTGGAGGTACGGATACGCAGTATTTT. It is translated as CASSVVGGTDTQYF. The full variable domain, its missing parts supplied by reference TRBV9 and TRBJ2-3, is DSGVTQTPKHLITATGQRVTLRCSPRSGDLSVYWYQQSLDQGLQFLIQYYNGEERAKGNILERFSAQQFPDLHSELNLSSLELGDSALYFCASSVVGGTDTQYFGPGTRLTVL.